Sequencing of this TCR beta chain was carried out in a study of identifying expanded T cells in peripheral blood. General study findings and limits: Differentially abundant clones: roughly 1.3 between replicates, about 15 at 2 to 3 weeks, 19 to 20 at four.

The count of this clone is one. The target antigen is unknown. Generated by immunoSEQ multiplex PCR, the TCRdb table keeps only in-frame clones and is missing some. The data hold about 52,000 clones, with about 80% observed a single time. CDR1 is SGHTA and CDR2 is FQGNSA in the germline V gene. The V gene lost 1 base and the J gene lost 4 bases, with 11 bases spanning the gap. The CDR3 has 15 amino acids. Sample: blood. The rearrangement uses TRBV7-2 and TRBJ1-5; D gene ambiguous. The TCR originated in a person between 18 and 69 years old in good health. The CDR3 DNA sequence: TGTGCCAGCAGCTTAGTAGGCAGGTGGAATCAGCCCCAGCATTTT. Protein: CASSLVGRWNQPQHF.